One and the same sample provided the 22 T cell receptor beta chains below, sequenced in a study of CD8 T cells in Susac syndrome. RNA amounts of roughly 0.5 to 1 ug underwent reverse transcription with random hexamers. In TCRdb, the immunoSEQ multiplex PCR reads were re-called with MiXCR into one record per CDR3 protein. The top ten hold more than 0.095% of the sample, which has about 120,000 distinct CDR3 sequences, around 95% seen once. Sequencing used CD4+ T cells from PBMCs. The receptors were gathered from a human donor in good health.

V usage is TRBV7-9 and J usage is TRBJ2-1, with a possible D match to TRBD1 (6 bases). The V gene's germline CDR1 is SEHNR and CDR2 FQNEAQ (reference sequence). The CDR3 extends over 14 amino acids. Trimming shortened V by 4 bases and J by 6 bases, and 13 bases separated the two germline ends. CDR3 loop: CASSSTGTSNEQFF. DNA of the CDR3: TGTGCCAGCAGCTCAACCGGGACAAGCAATGAGCAGTTCTTC.

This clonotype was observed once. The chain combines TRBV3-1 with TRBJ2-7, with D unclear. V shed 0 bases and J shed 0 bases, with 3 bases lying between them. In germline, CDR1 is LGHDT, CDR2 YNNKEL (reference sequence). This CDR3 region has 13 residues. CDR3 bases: TGTGCCAGCAGCCAAGATCACTCCTACGAGCAGTACTTC. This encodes CASSQDHSYEQYF.

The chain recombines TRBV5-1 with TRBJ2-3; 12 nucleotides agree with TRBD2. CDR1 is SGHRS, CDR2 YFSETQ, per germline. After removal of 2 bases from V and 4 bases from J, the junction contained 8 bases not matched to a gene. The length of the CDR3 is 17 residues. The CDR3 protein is CASSLLAGGSPADTQYF. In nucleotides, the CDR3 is TGCGCCAGCAGCTTACTAGCGGGAGGCAGCCCGGCAGATACGCAGTATTTT.

The chain's CDR3 is CAISEGLAAYYEQYF. DNA of the CDR3: TGTGCCATCAGTGAGGGCCTAGCAGCCTACTACGAGCAGTACTTC. J is TRBJ2-7 and V is TRBV10-3, with D possibly being TRBD2 (5 bases). CDR3 length: 15 residues. Germline V gene data show CDR1 as ENHRY and CDR2 as SYGVKD. Trimming stripped 2 bases from V and 3 bases from J, with 14 bases between.

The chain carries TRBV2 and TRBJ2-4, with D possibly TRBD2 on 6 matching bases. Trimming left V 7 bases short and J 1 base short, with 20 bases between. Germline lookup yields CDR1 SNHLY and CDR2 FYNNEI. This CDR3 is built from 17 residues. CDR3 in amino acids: CASNVPREVVAKNIQYF. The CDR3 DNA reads TGTGCCAGCAACGTTCCCAGGGAGGTTGTGGCCAAAAACATTCAGTACTTC.

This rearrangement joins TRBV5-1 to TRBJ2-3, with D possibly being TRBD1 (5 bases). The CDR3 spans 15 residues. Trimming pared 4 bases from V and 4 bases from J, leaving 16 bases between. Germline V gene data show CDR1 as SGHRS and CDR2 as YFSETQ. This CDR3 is CASSPDGAFSDTQYF. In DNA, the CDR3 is TGCGCCAGCAGCCCGGATGGGGCCTTTTCAGATACGCAGTATTTT.

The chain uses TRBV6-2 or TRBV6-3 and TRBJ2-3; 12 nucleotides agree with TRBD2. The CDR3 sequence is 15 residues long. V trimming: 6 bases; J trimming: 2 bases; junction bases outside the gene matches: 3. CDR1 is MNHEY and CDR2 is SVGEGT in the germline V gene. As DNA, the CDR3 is TGTGCCAGCAGGGGACTAGCGGGCCCCACAGATACGCAGTATTTT. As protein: CASRGLAGPTDTQYF.

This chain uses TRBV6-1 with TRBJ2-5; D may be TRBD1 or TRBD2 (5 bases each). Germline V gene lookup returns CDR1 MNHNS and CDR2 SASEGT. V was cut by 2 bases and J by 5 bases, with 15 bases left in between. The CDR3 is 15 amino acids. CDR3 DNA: TGTGCCAGCAGTGAAACTGGCAGGGAGTGGGAGACCCAGTACTTC. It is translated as CASSETGREWETQYF.

The CDR3 protein is CSAEPARGGVYGYTF. In nucleotides, the CDR3 is TGCAGTGCTGAACCGGCAAGGGGCGGGGTATATGGCTACACCTTC. The chain employs TRBV20-1 and TRBJ1-2, with a weak D call TRBD1 (5 bases). Germline assignment: CDR1 DFQATT and CDR2 SNEGSKA (reference sequence). The V and J ends lost 5 bases and 5 bases respectively, with 21 bases between them. The CDR3 runs 15 residues.

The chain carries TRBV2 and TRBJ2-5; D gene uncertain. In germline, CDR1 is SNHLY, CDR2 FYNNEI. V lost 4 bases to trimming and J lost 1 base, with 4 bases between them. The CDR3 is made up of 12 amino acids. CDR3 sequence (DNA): TGTGCCAGCAGTGTTGCCCAAGAGACCCAGTACTTC. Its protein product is CASSVAQETQYF. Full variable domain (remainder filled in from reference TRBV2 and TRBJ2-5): EPEVTQTPSHQVTQMGQEVILRCVPISNHLYFYWYRQILGQKVEFLVSFYNNEISEKSEIFDDQFSVERPDGSNFTLKIRSTKLEDSAMYFCASSVAQETQYFGPGTRLLVL.

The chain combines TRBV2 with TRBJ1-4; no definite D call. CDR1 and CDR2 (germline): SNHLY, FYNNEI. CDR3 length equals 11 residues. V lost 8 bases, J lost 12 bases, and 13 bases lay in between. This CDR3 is CASEFWEELFF. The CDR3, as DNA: TGTGCCAGCGAGTTTTGGGAAGAACTGTTTTTT.

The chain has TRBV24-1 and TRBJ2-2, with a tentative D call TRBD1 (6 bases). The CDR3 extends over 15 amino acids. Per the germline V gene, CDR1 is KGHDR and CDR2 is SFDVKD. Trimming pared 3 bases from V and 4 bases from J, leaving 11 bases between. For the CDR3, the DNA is TGTGCCACCAGTGATGCACAGGGATTCACCGGGGAGCTGTTTTTT. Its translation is CATSDAQGFTGELFF.

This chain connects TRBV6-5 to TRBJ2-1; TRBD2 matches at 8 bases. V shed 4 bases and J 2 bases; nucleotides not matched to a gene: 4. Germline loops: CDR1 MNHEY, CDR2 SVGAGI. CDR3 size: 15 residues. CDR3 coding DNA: TGTGCCAGCAGTTTCACTAGCGGCGCCTACAATGAGCAGTTCTTC. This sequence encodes CASSFTSGAYNEQFF.

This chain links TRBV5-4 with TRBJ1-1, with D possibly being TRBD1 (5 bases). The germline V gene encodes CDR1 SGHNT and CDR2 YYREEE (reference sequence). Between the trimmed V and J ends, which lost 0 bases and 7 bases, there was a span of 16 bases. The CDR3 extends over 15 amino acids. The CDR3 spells CASSLDTQGPDEAFF. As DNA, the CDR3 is TGTGCCAGCAGCTTGGACACGCAGGGACCGGATGAAGCTTTCTTT.

The CDR3 loop is CSAEGGGYEQYF. The CDR3 nucleotides read TGCAGTGCCGAGGGGGGGGGTTACGAGCAGTACTTC. This rearrangement joins TRBV20-1 to TRBJ2-7; D might be TRBD2 (7 bases). V lost 6 bases to trimming and J lost 4 bases, with 13 bases between them. The germline gives CDR1 DFQATT, CDR2 SNEGSKA (reference sequence). The CDR3 spans 12 residues.

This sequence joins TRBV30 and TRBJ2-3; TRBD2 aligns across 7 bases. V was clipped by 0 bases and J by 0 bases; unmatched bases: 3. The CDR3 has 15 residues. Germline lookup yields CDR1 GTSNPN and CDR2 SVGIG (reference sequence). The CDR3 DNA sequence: TGTGCCTGGAGTGTCTGGGGGGGGAGCACAGATACGCAGTATTTT. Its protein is CAWSVWGGSTDTQYF.

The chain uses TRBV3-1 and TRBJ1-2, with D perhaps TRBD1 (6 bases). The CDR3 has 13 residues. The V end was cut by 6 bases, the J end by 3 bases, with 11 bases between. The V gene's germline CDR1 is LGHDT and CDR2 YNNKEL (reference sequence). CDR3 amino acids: CASSRDTYYGYTF. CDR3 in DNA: TGTGCCAGCAGTCGGGACACTTACTATGGCTACACCTTC. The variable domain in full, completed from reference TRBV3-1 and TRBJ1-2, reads DTAVSQTPKYLVTQMGNDKSIKCEQNLGHDTMYWYKQDSKKFLKIMFSYNNKELIINETVPNRFSPKSPDKAHLNLHINSLELGDSAVYFCASSRDTYYGYTFGSGTRLTVV.

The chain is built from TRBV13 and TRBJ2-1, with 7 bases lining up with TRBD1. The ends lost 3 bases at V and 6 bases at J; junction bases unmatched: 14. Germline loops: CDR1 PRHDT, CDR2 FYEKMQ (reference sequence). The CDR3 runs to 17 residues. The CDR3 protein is CASSFLLQGQYPNEQFF. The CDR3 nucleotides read TGTGCCAGCAGCTTCCTCCTCCAGGGACAGTATCCCAATGAGCAGTTCTTC. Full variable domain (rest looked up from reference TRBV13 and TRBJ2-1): AAGVIQSPRHLIKEKRETATLKCYPIPRHDTVYWYQQGPGQDPQFLISFYEKMQSDKGSIPDRFSAQQFSDYHSELNMSSLELGDSALYFCASSFLLQGQYPNEQFFGPGTRLTVL.

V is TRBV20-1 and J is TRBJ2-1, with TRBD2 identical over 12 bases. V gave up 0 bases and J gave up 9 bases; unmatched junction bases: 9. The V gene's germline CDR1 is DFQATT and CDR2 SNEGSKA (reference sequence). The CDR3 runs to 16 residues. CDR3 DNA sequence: TGCAGTGCTAGAGATCCCTCTAGCGGGAGGGTGGGTGAGCAGTTCTTC. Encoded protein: CSARDPSSGRVGEQFF.

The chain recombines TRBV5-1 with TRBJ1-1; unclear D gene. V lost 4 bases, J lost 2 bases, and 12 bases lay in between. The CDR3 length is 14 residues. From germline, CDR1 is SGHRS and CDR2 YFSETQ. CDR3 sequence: CASSRDDGNTEAFF. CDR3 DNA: TGCGCCAGCAGCAGAGACGACGGAAACACTGAAGCTTTCTTT.

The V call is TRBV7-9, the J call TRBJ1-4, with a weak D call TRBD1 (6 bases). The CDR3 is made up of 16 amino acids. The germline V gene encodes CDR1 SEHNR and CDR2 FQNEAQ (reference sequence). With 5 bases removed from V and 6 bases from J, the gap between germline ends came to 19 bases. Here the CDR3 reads CASSVGAGADHEKLFF. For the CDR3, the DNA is TGTGCCAGCAGCGTTGGCGCAGGGGCCGACCATGAAAAACTGTTTTTT.

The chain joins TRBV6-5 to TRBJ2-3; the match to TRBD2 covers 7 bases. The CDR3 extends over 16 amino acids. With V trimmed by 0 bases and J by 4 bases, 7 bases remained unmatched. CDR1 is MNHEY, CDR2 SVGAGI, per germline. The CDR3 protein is CASSYSAGLLPDTQYF. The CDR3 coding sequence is TGTGCCAGCAGTTACTCGGCGGGACTACTACCAGATACGCAGTATTTT.